The T cell receptor beta chain under discussion was sequenced for a study of cytomegalovirus exposure and HLA in healthy donors. This clone was picked up one time. The antigen remains unidentified. Germline V gene data show CDR1 as SGHRS and CDR2 as YFSETQ. The ends were cut back, 2 bases at V and 3 bases at J, with 19 bases in the middle. The CDR3 totals 17 residues. The study's findings and limits: A later examination showed that TCR association rates differed by HLA locus, with DRB1 most and HLA-C fewest. A likely sequencing artifact accounted for one observed cluster of highly shared sequence variants.

60 Vbeta and 13 Jbeta primers were used in PCR. This table comes from immunoSEQ multiplex PCR, and its TCRdb copy is limited to in-frame clones, with some not included. Among some 150,000 clones listed, roughly four fifths were seen once. The sample comprised PBMCs. The TCR comes from a man aged 18 to 30 in good health and CMV-seropositive. The V gene is TRBV5-1, the J gene TRBJ2-3; TRBD2 might be the D (5 bases). CDR3 sequence (DNA): TGCGCCAGCAGCTTCTTCCCGGGATCCACTGCGACAGATACGCAGTATTTT. Its translation: CASSFFPGSTATDTQYF.